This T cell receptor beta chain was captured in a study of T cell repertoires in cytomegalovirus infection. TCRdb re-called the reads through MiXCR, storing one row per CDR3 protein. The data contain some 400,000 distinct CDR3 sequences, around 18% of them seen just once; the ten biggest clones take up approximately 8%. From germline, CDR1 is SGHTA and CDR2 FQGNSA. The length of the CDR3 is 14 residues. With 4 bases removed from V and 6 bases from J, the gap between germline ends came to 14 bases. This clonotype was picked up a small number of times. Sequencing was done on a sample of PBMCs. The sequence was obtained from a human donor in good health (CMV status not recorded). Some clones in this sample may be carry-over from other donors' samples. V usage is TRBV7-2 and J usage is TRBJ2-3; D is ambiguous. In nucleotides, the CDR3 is TGTGCCAGCAGCTCTAAGGCGGTGTCGGATACGCAGTATTTT. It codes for CASSSKAVSDTQYF.